The next 29 T cell receptor beta chains were all read from a single sample in a study of response to subunit inactivated influenza vaccine. TCRdb independently ran MiXCR on the RT-PCR reads; one entry per CDR3 protein. The sample records around 480,000 distinct CDR3 sequences, approximately 15% being singletons. The specimen comprised CD4+ T cells sorted from PBMCs, sampled less than 25 months after vaccination. The receptor source for this set is a man between 50 and 69 years old who received an inactivated influenza vaccine.

There are a few counts of this clonotype. The chain couples TRBV20-1 to TRBJ1-1; 7 bases line up with TRBD1. The CDR3 is made up of 13 amino acids. CDR1 and CDR2 from the germline V gene are DFQATT and SNEGSKA (reference sequence). Losses at the gene ends were 7 bases for V and 0 bases for J; bases not matched to a gene: 5. The CDR3 here is CSGQGVLNTEAFF. CDR3 nucleotide sequence: TGCAGTGGGCAGGGGGTTCTGAACACTGAAGCTTTCTTT.

The V gene is TRBV7-2, the J gene TRBJ1-1, with D possibly TRBD1 on 5 matching bases. V shed 6 bases and J shed 2 bases, with 16 bases lying between them. Germline assignment: CDR1 SGHTA and CDR2 FQGNSA. The CDR3 is 15 amino acids. CDR3 region: CASRTPKTVNTEAFF. DNA for the CDR3: TGTGCCAGCAGGACCCCAAAGACAGTCAACACTGAAGCTTTCTTT.

The chain couples TRBV5-6 to TRBJ2-3; unclear D gene. Trimming removed 1 base at V and 8 bases at J, with 14 bases between. The CDR3 is made up of 14 amino acids. Germline V CDR1 and CDR2: SGHDT, YYEEEE. CDR3 bases: TGTGCCAGCAGCTTGTCTAGAGGAGACCTTACGCAGTATTTT. Its translation is CASSLSRGDLTQYF.

This chain uses TRBV20-1 with TRBJ1-5; 7 nucleotides line up with TRBD1. Germline V gives CDR1 DFQATT, CDR2 SNEGSKA (reference sequence). V was clipped by 1 base and J by 3 bases; unmatched bases: 3. The CDR3 spans 14 residues. DNA for the CDR3: TGCAGTGCTAGAGTACAGGGGAACAATCAGCCCCAGCATTTT. Residues: CSARVQGNNQPQHF.

This clonotype was detected a few times. V usage is TRBV2 and J usage is TRBJ2-7; D is unresolved. The CDR3 length is 17 residues. The germline V gene has CDR1 SNHLY and CDR2 FYNNEI. V shed 3 bases and J shed 3 bases, with 21 bases lying between them. The CDR3 nucleotides read TGTGCCAGCAGTGACCCCATAGACATTCGGGCCTACTACGAGCAGTACTTC. This codes for CASSDPIDIRAYYEQYF.

There are a few counts of this clonotype. The chain uses TRBV24-1 and TRBJ2-2; D may be TRBD1 (6 bases). The CDR3 runs to 16 residues. V lost 0 bases and J 2 bases, leaving 9 bases between the germline ends. Germline V gene lookup returns CDR1 KGHDR and CDR2 SFDVKD. The DNA of the CDR3 is TGTGCCACCAGTGATTTGAGACAGGCAAACACCGGGGAGCTGTTTTTT. Its protein is CATSDLRQANTGELFF.

In regard to this clonotype: This may stem from a read error, because a much larger clone lies one nucleotide away. The gene calls are TRBV6-1 and TRBJ2-3; 7 nucleotides match TRBD2. The CDR3 is made up of 14 amino acids. Germline V CDR1 and CDR2: MNHNS, SASEGT. The CDR3 DNA reads as TGTGCCGGCAGTCGGGACTACTACAGAGATACGCAGTATTTT. It is translated as CAGSRDYYRDTQYF.

This chain connects TRBV20-1 to TRBJ2-7; D unclear. CDR1 is DFQATT, CDR2 SNEGSKA, per germline (reference sequence). The CDR3 extends over 12 amino acids. Deletions cut 7 bases from V and 3 bases from J, with 13 bases between. The CDR3 protein is CSGNDGDYEQYF. CDR3 DNA sequence: TGCAGTGGTAACGACGGTGACTACGAGCAGTACTTC.

This clonotype was found a few times. V and J are TRBV20-1 and TRBJ1-1; 7 bases line up with TRBD1. Germline lookup yields CDR1 DFQATT and CDR2 SNEGSKA (reference sequence). The CDR3 sequence is 13 residues long. V shed 6 bases, J shed 3 bases, and the junction held 7 bases outside the gene matches. The chain's CDR3 is CSATGQVYTEAFF. CDR3 DNA: TGCAGTGCAACCGGACAGGTGTACACTGAAGCTTTCTTT.

The sample holds a few counts of this clonotype. The gene calls are TRBV6-1 and TRBJ1-2; D is perhaps TRBD1 (6 bases). Germline CDR1 reads MNHNS; CDR2 reads SASEGT. The CDR3 sequence is 14 residues long. V was pared by 1 base and J by 8 bases, with 14 bases between. CDR3 nucleotides: TGTGCCAGCAGTGAAGTTACAGGGTTTTCGGGCTACACCTTC. Encoded protein: CASSEVTGFSGYTF.

This clonotype was counted a few times. This chain connects TRBV3-1 to TRBJ1-5; the match to TRBD1 covers 7 bases. The CDR3 length is 16 residues. The junction had 8 bases not matched to a gene; V was cut back by 3 bases and J by 3 bases. Germline-derived CDR1 and CDR2 are LGHDT and YNNKEL (reference sequence). This CDR3 is CASSQAQGVSNQPQHF. For the CDR3, the DNA is TGTGCCAGCAGCCAGGCGCAGGGGGTTTCCAATCAGCCCCAGCATTTT.

This rearrangement joins TRBV20-1 to TRBJ1-5; D gene ambiguous. Trimming pared 0 bases from V and 4 bases from J, leaving 10 bases between. The CDR3 runs to 14 residues. The germline CDR1 and CDR2 sequences are DFQATT and SNEGSKA (reference sequence). The CDR3 DNA sequence: TGCAGTGCTAGAGATAGTGGCTATAATCAGCCCCAGCATTTT. It specifies CSARDSGYNQPQHF.

The rearrangement joins TRBV6-5 to TRBJ2-1; maybe TRBD1 (6 bases). The CDR3 totals 15 residues. Germline V gene sequence: CDR1 MNHEY, CDR2 SVGAGI. Trimming left V 0 bases short and J 4 bases short, with 10 bases between. CDR3 bases: TGTGCCAGCAGTTACTCACAGGGCTCTTACAATGAGCAGTTCTTC. Protein sequence: CASSYSQGSYNEQFF.

Here the CDR3 DNA reads TGTGCCACCAGTGAACGCGGGAGGCCTACAGATACGCAGTATTTT. It translates to CATSERGRPTDTQYF. This chain uses TRBV24-1 with TRBJ2-3; 8 positions match TRBD2. V trimming: 4 bases; J trimming: 3 bases; junction bases outside the gene matches: 5. The CDR3 consists of 15 residues. Germline lookup yields CDR1 KGHDR and CDR2 SFDVKD.

This clonotype was counted between two and nine times. The V and J genes are TRBV20-1 and TRBJ2-3; TRBD1 is a possible D gene (6 bases). V lost 5 bases to trimming and J lost 6 bases, with 18 bases between them. The V gene's germline CDR1 is DFQATT and CDR2 SNEGSKA (reference sequence). CDR3 length equals 14 residues. The CDR3 coding sequence is TGCAGTGCTGGGAGACAGGATGCCCGGGATACGCAGTATTTT. Translated: CSAGRQDARDTQYF.

The chain uses TRBV15 and TRBJ2-2; 7 positions agree with TRBD1. The junction had 5 bases not matched to a gene; V was cut back by 0 bases and J by 4 bases. The germline V gene encodes CDR1 LNHNV and CDR2 YYDKDF (reference sequence). The CDR3 contains 16 residues. The CDR3 DNA reads TGTGCCACCAGCAGAGAGACAGGGCTTTTCACCGGGGAGCTGTTTTTT. Encoded protein: CATSRETGLFTGELFF.

This chain uses TRBV20-1 with TRBJ2-7; 11 nucleotides agree with TRBD1. The V segment lost 4 bases and the J segment 6 bases; nucleotides outside the gene matches: 8. Germline CDR1 reads DFQATT; CDR2 reads SNEGSKA (reference sequence). CDR3 length equals 14 residues. The CDR3 spells CSAIPLGTGGEQYF. CDR3 bases: TGCAGTGCTATCCCCCTAGGGACAGGGGGCGAGCAGTACTTC.

The J gene is TRBJ2-2, the V gene TRBV12-3 or TRBV12-4, with 9 bases that match TRBD1. This CDR3 is 15 amino acids long. V lost 5 bases to trimming and J lost 1 base; unmatched junction nucleotides: 2. The CDR3 DNA reads as TGTGCCAGCAGTAAGGACAGGGGGAACACCGGGGAGCTGTTTTTT. It codes for CASSKDRGNTGELFF.

Only a few counts were recorded for this clonotype. The chain recombines TRBV15 with TRBJ2-2; 7 nucleotides agree with TRBD1. Germline CDR1 reads LNHNV; CDR2 reads YYDKDF (reference sequence). J lost 6 bases, V lost 5 bases, and 6 bases had no gene match. This CDR3 has 14 residues. The CDR3, as DNA: TGTGCCACCAGCGGTTACAGGGGACCCGGGGAGCTGTTTTTT. Its translation is CATSGYRGPGELFF. Supplemented by reference TRBV15 and TRBJ2-2, the full variable domain reads DAMVIQNPRYQVTQFGKPVTLSCSQTLNHNVMYWYQQKSSQAPKLLFHYYDKDFNNEADTPDNFQSRRPNTSFCFLDIRSPGLGDTAMYLCATSGYRGPGELFFGEGSRLTVL.

This clonotype appeared a few times. The V call is TRBV3-1, the J call TRBJ1-2, with D possibly TRBD1 on 5 matching bases. The CDR3 loop spans 13 amino acids. CDR1 is LGHDT, CDR2 YNNKEL, per germline (reference sequence). V was clipped by 3 bases and J by 8 bases, with 13 bases between them. CDR3 sequence (DNA): TGTGCCAGCAGCCATAACAGGATGGGAGGCTACACCTTC. It codes for CASSHNRMGGYTF.

Here the CDR3 reads CASSQVDGGGNTIYF. Written as DNA, the CDR3 is TGCGCCAGCAGCCAAGTTGACGGAGGTGGAAACACCATATATTTT. The rearrangement links TRBV4-1 to TRBJ1-3; D gene uncertain. Germline CDR1 is MGHRA and CDR2 is YSYEKL. This CDR3 has 15 residues. Trimming shortened V by 1 base and J by 3 bases, and 10 bases separated the two germline ends.

The V call is TRBV19, the J call TRBJ2-2; unclear D gene. The V gene's germline CDR1 is LNHDA and CDR2 SQIVND (reference sequence). CDR3 length equals 12 residues. V lost 6 bases and J 3 bases, leaving 5 bases between the germline ends. CDR3 residues: CASRQYTGELFF. DNA for the CDR3: TGTGCCAGTAGACAGTACACCGGGGAGCTGTTTTTT.

This clonotype was detected only a few times. The chain recombines TRBV7-8 with TRBJ2-2, with 7 nucleotides matching TRBD2. This CDR3 region has 16 residues. Germline values: CDR1 SGHVS, CDR2 FQNEAQ. V shed 5 bases, J shed 0 bases, and the junction held 6 bases outside the gene matches. Here the CDR3 reads CASSVGLNANTGELFF. The CDR3 DNA follows: TGTGCCAGCAGCGTGGGACTAAACGCGAACACCGGGGAGCTGTTTTTT.

The rearrangement links TRBV4-1 to TRBJ2-7; 14 nucleotides agree with TRBD2. The V segment lost 3 bases and the J segment 0 bases; nucleotides outside the gene matches: 1. The CDR3 sequence is 16 residues long. The germline V gene encodes CDR1 MGHRA and CDR2 YSYEKL. The CDR3 sequence is CASSQGLAGASYEQYF. The CDR3 DNA follows: TGCGCCAGCAGCCAGGGACTAGCGGGGGCCTCCTACGAGCAGTACTTC.

V gene TRBV27 combines with J gene TRBJ2-3; a weak D match, TRBD2 (5 bases). From germline, CDR1 is MNHEY and CDR2 SMNVEV (reference sequence). Trimming shortened V by 5 bases and J by 1 base, and 16 bases separated the two germline ends. This CDR3 is 16 amino acids long. The CDR3 reads CASSPPTTTGTDTQYF. The CDR3 DNA follows: TGTGCCAGCAGTCCTCCTACGACTACTGGCACAGATACGCAGTATTTT.

This clonotype was detected only a few times. The rearrangement links TRBV4-1 to TRBJ1-1; the D is unclear. The CDR3 runs 12 residues. Trimming removed 1 base at V and 8 bases at J, with 8 bases between. Germline CDR1 MGHRA, CDR2 YSYEKL. CDR3 region: CASSQVRGEAFF. CDR3 in DNA: TGCGCCAGCAGCCAAGTTAGAGGCGAAGCTTTCTTT.

Only a few counts were recorded for this clonotype. This sequence joins TRBV3-1 and TRBJ2-7; D possibly uses TRBD1 or TRBD2 (5 bases each). Trimming left V 6 bases short and J 9 bases short, with 21 bases between. The CDR3 has 14 residues. CDR1 and CDR2 from the germline V gene are LGHDT and YNNKEL (reference sequence). CDR3 nucleotide sequence: TGTGCCAGCAGAGTTCCGGGACGGACGTGGGCGCAGTACTTC. Translated, it gives CASRVPGRTWAQYF.

This clonotype turned up a few times. The gene calls are TRBV29-1 and TRBJ1-4, with a possible D match to TRBD1 (5 bases). Germline CDR1 is SQVTM and CDR2 is ANQGSEA. V was cut by 3 bases and J by 5 bases, with 10 bases left in between. This CDR3 spans 13 amino acids. The CDR3 loop is CSVEGQRNEKLFF. The CDR3 DNA reads TGCAGCGTTGAGGGGCAGAGGAATGAAAAACTGTTTTTT.

V gene TRBV12-3 or TRBV12-4 combines with J gene TRBJ2-1; TRBD2 matches 7 bases. The CDR3 sequence is 14 residues long. J gave up 4 bases and V 6 bases, and 6 bases lay outside the gene matches. CDR3 DNA sequence: TGTGCCAGCAGCAGACTAGCAGCATACAATGAGCAGTTCTTC. This translates into CASSRLAAYNEQFF.